This T cell receptor beta chain was captured by sequencing in a study of blood T cell repertoires in COVID-19. In the source study's methods: Counts of nucleated cells, estimated from reference gene primer amplification, were obtained. The data were produced by immunoSEQ multiplex PCR, yet TCRdb's version contains in-frame clones alone and is incomplete. D and trimming come from the DNA, and the V and J calls and clone size come from that table. This table holds approximately 120,000 clones, approximately 83% found once. Germline CDR1 LGHDT, CDR2 YNNKEL (reference sequence). CDR3 length equals 16 residues. V shed 3 bases and J 2 bases; nucleotides not matched to a gene: 5.

What was sequenced was peripheral blood. This sequence was found in a man in his 60s with acute or convalescent COVID-19. The rearrangement links TRBV3-1 (or the pseudogene TRBV3-2) to TRBJ2-4; TRBD1 agrees at 9 bases. The CDR3 DNA reads TGTGCCAGCAGCCACTCCGGGACAGGGTCCAAAAACATTCAGTACTTC. Translating gives CASSHSGTGSKNIQYF.